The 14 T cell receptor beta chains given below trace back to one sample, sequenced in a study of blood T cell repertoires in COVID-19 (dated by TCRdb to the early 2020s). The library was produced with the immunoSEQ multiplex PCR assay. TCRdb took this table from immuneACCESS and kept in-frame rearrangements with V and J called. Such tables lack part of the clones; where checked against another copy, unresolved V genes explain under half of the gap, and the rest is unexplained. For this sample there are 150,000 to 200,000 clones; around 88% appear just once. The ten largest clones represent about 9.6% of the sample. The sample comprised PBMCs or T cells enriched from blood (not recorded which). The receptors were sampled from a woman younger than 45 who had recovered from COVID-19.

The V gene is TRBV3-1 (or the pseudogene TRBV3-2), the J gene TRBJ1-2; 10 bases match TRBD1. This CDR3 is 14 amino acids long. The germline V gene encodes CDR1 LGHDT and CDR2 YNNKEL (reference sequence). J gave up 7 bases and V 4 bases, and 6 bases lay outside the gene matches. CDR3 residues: CASSLGQGLSGYTF. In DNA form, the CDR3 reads TGTGCCAGCAGCCTGGGACAGGGGTTGAGTGGCTACACCTTC.

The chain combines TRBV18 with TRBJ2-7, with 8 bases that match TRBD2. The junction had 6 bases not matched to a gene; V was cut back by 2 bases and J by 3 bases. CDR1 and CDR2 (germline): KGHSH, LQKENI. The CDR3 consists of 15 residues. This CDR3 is CASSPLASGYYEQYF. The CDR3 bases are TGTGCCAGCTCACCATTGGCTAGCGGGTACTACGAGCAGTACTTC.

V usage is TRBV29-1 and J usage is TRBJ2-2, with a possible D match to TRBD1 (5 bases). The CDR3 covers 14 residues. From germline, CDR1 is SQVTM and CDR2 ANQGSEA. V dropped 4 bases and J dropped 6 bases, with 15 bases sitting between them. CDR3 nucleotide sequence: TGCAGCGTTGCGACTCCAGGGATGCCCGGGGAGCTGTTTTTT. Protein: CSVATPGMPGELFF.

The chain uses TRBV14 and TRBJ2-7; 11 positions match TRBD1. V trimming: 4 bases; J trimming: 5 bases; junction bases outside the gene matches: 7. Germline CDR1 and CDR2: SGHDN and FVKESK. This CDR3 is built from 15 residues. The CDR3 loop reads CASSLGQGAFNEQYF. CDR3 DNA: TGTGCCAGCAGCCTCGGACAGGGGGCTTTCAACGAGCAGTACTTC. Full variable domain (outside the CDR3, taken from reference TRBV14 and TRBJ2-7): EAGVTQFPSHSVIEKGQTVTLRCDPISGHDNLYWYRRVMGKEIKFLLHFVKESKQDESGMPNNRFLAERTGGTYSTLKVQPAELEDSGVYFCASSLGQGAFNEQYFGPGTRLTVT.

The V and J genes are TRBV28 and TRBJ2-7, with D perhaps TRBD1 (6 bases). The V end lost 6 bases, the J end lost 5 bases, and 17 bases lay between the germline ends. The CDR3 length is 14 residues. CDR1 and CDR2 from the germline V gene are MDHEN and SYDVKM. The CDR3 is CASSTWTVNHEQYF. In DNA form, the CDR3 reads TGTGCCAGCAGCACCTGGACAGTAAACCACGAGCAGTACTTC.

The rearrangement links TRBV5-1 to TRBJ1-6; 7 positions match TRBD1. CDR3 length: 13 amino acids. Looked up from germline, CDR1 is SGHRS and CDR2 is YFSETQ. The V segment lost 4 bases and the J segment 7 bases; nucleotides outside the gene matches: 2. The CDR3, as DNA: TGCGCCAGCAGCCGGGACAGCAATTCACCCCTCCACTTT. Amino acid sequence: CASSRDSNSPLHF.

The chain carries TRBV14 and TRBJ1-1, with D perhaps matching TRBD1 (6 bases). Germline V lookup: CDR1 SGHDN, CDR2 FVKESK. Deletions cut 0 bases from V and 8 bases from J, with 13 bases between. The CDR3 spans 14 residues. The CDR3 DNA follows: TGTGCCAGCAGCCAAGATACAAGGGGGGGCGAAGCTTTCTTT. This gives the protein CASSQDTRGGEAFF.

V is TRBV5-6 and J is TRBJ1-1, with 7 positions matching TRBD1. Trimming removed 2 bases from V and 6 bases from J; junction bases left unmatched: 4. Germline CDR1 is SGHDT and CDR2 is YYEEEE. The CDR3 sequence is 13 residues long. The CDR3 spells CASSLQGKAEAFF. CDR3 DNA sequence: TGTGCCAGCAGCTTACAGGGGAAGGCTGAAGCTTTCTTT.

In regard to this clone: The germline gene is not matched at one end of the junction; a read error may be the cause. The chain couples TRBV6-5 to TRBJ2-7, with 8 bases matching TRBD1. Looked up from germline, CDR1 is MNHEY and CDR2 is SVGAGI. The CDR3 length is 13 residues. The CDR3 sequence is CASSYLSGQERTF. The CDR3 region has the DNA TGTGCCAGCAGTTACCTCTCGGGACAGGAAAGAACCTTC.

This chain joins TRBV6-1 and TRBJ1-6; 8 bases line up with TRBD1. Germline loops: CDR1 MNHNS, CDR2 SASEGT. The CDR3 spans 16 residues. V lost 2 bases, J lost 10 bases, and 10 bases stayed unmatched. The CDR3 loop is CASSESYGRGLSPLHF. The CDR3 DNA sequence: TGTGCCAGCAGTGAATCCTACGGCAGGGGGCTATCACCCCTCCACTTT.

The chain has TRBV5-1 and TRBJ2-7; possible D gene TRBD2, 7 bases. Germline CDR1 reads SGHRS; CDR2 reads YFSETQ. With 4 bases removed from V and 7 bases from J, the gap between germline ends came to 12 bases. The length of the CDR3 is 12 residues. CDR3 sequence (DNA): TGCGCCAGCAGCGGGGGGGCGGGGGAGCAGTACTTC. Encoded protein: CASSGGAGEQYF.

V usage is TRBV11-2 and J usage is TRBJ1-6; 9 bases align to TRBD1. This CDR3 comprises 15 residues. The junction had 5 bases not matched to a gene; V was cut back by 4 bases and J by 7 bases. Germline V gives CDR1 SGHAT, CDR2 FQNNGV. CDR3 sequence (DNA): TGTGCCAGCAGCTCGTCCGGGACAGGGAATTCACCCCTCCACTTT. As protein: CASSSSGTGNSPLHF.

The CDR3 region is CASTAGGTEAFF. The CDR3 DNA reads as TGTGCCAGCACCGCCGGTGGCACTGAAGCTTTCTTT. The chain joins TRBV27 to TRBJ1-1; unclear D gene. Germline V lookup: CDR1 MNHEY, CDR2 SMNVEV (reference sequence). V was trimmed by 7 bases and J by 4 bases, leaving 10 bases between them. The CDR3 consists of 12 residues.

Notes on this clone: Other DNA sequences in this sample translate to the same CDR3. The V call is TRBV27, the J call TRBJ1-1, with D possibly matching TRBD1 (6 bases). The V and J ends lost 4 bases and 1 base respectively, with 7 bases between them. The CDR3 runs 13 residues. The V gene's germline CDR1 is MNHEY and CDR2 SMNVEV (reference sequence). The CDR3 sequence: CASSWGPNTEAFF. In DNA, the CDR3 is TGTGCCAGCAGTTGGGGGCCGAACACTGAAGCTTTCTTT.